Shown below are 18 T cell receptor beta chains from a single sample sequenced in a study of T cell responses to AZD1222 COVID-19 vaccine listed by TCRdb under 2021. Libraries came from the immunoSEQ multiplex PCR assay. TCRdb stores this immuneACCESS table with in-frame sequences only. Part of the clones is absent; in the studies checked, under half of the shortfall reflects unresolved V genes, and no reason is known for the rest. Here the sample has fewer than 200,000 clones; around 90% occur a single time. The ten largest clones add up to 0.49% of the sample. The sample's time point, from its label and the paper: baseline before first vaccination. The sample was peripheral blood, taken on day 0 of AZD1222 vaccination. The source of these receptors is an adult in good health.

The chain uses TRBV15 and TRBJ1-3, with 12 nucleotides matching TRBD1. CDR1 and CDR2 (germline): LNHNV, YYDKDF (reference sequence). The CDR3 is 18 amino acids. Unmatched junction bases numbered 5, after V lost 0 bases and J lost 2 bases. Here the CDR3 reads CATSRDRGDRGPGNTIYF. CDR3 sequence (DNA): TGTGCCACCAGCAGAGATCGCGGGGACAGGGGGCCTGGAAACACCATATATTTT.

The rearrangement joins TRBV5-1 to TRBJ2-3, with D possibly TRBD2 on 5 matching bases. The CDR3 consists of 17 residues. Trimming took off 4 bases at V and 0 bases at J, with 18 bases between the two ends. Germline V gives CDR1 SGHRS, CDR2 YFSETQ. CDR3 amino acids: CASSPEAAGISTDTQYF. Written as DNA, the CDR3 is TGCGCCAGCAGCCCGGAAGCTGCCGGGATTAGCACAGATACGCAGTATTTT.

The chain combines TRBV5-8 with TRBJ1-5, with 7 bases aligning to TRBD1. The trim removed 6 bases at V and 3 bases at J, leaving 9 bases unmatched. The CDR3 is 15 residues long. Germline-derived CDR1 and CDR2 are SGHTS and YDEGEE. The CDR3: CASKLEQGNNQPQHF. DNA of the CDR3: TGTGCCAGCAAGCTGGAACAGGGGAACAATCAGCCCCAGCATTTT.

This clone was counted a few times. The CDR3 nucleotides are TGTGCCAGCAGCCAAAGTCGCCAGGGGACTTCACCCCTCCACTTT. It specifies CASSQSRQGTSPLHF. The gene calls are TRBV3-1 (or the pseudogene TRBV3-2) and TRBJ1-6; possibly TRBD1 for D (6 bases). The CDR3 sequence is 15 residues long. Germline loops: CDR1 LGHDT, CDR2 YNNKEL (reference sequence). V lost 2 bases, J lost 9 bases, and 14 bases lay in between.

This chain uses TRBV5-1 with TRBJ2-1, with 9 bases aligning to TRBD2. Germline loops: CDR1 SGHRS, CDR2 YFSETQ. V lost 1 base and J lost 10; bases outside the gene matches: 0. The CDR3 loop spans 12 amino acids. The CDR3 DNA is TGCGCCAGCAGCTTGCTAGCGGGGGAGCAGTTCTTC. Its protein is CASSLLAGEQFF.

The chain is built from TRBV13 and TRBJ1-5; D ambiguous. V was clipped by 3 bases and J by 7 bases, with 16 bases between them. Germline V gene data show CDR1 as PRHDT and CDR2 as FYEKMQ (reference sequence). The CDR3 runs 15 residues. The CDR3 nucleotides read TGTGCCAGCAGCTTTTCGGGCCAGAGGGCCCAGCCCCAGCATTTT. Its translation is CASSFSGQRAQPQHF. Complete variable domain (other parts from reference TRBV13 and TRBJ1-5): AAGVIQSPRHLIKEKRETATLKCYPIPRHDTVYWYQQGPGQDPQFLISFYEKMQSDKGSIPDRFSAQQFSDYHSELNMSSLELGDSALYFCASSFSGQRAQPQHFGDGTRLSIL.

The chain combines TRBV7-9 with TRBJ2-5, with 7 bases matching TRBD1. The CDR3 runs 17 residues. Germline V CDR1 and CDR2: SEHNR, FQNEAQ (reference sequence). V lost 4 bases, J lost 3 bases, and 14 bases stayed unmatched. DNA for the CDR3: TGTGCCAGCAGCTCCGAGGGTTTAACAGGGGCGGAAGAGACCCAGTACTTC. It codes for CASSSEGLTGAEETQYF.

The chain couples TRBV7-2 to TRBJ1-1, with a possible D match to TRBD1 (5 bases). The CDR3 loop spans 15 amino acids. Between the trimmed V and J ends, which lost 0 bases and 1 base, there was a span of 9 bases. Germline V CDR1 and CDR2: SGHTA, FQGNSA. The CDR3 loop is CASSLASTANTEAFF. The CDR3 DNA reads TGTGCCAGCAGCTTAGCCTCGACAGCGAACACTGAAGCTTTCTTT.

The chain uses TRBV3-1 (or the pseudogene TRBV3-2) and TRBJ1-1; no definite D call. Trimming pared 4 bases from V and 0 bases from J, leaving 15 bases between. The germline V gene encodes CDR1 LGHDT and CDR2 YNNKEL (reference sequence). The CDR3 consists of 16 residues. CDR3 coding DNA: TGTGCCAGCAGCCGCTACGAGGGCGGACTGAACACTGAAGCTTTCTTT. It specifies CASSRYEGGLNTEAFF.

The CDR3 DNA reads as TGTGCCAGCAGCACCGCCGGGACAGCAAACACTGAAGCTTTCTTT. Its translation: CASSTAGTANTEAFF. The chain has TRBV7-2 and TRBJ1-1, with TRBD1 identical over 7 bases. Trimming at V came to 5 bases and at J to 2 bases, leaving 8 bases not matched to a gene. The CDR3 extends over 15 amino acids. Looked up from germline, CDR1 is SGHTA and CDR2 is FQGNSA.

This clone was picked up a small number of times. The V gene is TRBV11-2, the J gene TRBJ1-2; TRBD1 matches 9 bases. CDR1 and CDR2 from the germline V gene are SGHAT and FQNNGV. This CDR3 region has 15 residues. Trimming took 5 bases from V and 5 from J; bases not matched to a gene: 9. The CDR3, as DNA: TGTGCCAGCAGCCAAAACCGGGACAGGGCATATGGCTACACCTTC. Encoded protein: CASSQNRDRAYGYTF.

CDR3 sequence reads: CSASGTSGNREQYF. The CDR3 nucleotides read TGCAGCGCCTCCGGGACTAGCGGGAATCGGGAGCAGTACTTC. The J gene is TRBJ2-7, the V gene TRBV29-1, with 13 bases matching TRBD2. Trimming at V came to 7 bases and at J to 7 bases, leaving 10 bases not matched to a gene. Germline CDR1 reads SQVTM; CDR2 reads ANQGSEA. CDR3 size: 14 residues.

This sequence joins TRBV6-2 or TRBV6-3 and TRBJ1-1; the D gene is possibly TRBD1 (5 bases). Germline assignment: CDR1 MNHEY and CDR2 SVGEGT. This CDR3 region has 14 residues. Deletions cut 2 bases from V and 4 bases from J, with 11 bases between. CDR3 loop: CASSYRAGRTEAFF. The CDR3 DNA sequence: TGTGCCAGCAGTTACAGGGCAGGGCGCACTGAAGCTTTCTTT.

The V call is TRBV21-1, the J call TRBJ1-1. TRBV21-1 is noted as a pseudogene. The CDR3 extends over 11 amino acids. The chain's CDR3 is CASPKSTEAFF. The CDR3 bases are TGTGCCAGCCCAAAGAGCACTGAAGCTTTCTTT.

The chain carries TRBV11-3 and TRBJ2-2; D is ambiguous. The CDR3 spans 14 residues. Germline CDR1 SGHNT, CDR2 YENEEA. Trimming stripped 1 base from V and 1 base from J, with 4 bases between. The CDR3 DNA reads TGTGCCAGCAGCTTAGGGGAGAACACCGGGGAGCTGTTTTTT. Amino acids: CASSLGENTGELFF.

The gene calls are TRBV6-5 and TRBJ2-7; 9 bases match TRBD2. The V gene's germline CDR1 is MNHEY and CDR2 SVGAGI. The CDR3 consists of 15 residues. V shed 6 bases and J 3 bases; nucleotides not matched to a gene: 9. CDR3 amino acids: CASSWEASGDYEQYF. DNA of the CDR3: TGTGCCAGCAGCTGGGAGGCTAGCGGGGACTACGAGCAGTACTTC.

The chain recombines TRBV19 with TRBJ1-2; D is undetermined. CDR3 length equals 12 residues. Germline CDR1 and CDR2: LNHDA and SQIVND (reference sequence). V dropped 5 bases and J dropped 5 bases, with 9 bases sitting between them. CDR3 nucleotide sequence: TGTGCCAGTAGTCAGGACGGGTATGGCTACACCTTC. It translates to CASSQDGYGYTF.

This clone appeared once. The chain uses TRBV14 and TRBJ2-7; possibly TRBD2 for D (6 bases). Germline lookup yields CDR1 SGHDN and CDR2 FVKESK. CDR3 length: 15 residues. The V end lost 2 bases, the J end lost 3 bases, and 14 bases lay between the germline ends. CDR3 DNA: TGTGCCAGCAGCCAATGGAGGGTCTTTGGCTACGAGCAGTACTTC. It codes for CASSQWRVFGYEQYF.